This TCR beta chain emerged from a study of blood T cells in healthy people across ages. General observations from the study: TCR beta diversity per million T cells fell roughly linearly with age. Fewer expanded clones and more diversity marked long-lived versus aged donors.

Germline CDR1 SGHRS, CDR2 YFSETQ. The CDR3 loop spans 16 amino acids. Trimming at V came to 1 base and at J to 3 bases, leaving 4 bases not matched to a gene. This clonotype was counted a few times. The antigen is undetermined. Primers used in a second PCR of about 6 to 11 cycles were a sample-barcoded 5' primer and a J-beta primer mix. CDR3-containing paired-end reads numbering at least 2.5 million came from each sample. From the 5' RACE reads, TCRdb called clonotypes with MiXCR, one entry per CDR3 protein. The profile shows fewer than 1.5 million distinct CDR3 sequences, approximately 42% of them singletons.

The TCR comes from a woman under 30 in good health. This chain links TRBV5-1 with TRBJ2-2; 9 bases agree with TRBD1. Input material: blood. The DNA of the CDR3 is TGCGCCAGCAGCTTGACTGGGACAGGGTACACCGGGGAGCTGTTTTTT. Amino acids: CASSLTGTGYTGELFF.